The entry that follows covers one T cell receptor (beta chain) sequence. Its target is unknown. Here immunoSEQ multiplex PCR was the method, and the copy in TCRdb shows in-frame clones only, minus some. The sample lists some 660,000 clones; 55% to 85% were seen once. CD4+ cells yielded CD45RA+ naive and CD45RA-negative memory subsets. This CDR3 is 14 amino acids long. Trimming stripped 5 bases from V and 0 bases from J, with 7 bases between. CDR1 is SGHAT and CDR2 is FQNNGV in the germline V gene. The data derive from a study of shared clonotypes between healthy human individuals. Study-level points and caveats: It was observed that roughly 5.5% of naive CD4 clonotypes were shared across a handful of donors.

This receptor was identified in a woman aged 30 to 39 in good health. The J gene is TRBJ2-2, the V gene TRBV11-2; D is ambiguous. Sequenced material: memory CD4+ T cells sorted from blood. Subset meaning: CD45RA-negative fraction. The CDR3 DNA reads TGTGCCAGCAGCAGGGCGGCGAACACCGGGGAGCTGTTTTTT. It translates to CASSRAANTGELFF.